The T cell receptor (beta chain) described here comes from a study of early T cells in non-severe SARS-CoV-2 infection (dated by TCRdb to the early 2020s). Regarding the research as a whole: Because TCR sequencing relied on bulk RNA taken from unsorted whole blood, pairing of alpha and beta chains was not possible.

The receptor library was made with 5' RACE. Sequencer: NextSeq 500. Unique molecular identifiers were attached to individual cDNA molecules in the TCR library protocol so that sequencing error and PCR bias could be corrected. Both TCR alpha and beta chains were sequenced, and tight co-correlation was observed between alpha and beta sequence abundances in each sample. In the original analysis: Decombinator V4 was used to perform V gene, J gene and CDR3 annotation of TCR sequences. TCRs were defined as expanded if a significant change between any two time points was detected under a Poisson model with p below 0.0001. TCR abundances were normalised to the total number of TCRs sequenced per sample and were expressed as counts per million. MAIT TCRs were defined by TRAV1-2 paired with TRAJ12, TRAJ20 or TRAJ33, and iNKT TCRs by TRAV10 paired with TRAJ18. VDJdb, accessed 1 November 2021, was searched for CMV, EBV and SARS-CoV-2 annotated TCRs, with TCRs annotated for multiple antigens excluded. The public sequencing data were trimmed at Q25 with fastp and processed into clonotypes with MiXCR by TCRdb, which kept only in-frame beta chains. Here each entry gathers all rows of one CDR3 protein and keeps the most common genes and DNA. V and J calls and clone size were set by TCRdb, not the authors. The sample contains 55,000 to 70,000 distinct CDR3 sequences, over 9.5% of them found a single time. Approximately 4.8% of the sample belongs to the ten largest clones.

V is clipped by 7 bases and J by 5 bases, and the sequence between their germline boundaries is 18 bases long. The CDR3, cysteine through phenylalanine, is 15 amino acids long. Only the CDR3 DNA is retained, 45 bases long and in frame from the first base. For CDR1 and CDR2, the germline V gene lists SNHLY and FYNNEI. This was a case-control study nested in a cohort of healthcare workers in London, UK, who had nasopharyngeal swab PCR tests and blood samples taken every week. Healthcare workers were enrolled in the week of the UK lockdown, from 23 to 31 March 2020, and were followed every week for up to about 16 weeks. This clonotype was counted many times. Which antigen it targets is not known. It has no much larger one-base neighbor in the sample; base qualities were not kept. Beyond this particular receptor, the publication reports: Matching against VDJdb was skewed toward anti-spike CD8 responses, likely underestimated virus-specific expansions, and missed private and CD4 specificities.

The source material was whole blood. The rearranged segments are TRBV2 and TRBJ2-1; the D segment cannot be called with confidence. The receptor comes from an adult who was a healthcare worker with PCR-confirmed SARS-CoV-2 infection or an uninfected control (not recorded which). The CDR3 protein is CASTPGPQWDNEQFF. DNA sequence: TGTGCCAGCACCCCCGGGCCCCAGTGGGACAATGAGCAGTTCTTC.